This T cell receptor (beta chain) was captured in a study of shared clonotypes between healthy human individuals (dated by TCRdb to 2019 to 2021). Turning to the overall study: A few men and two women, aged 18 to 49 years, made up the cohort. For each donor, three plates each were used for CD4 naive and CD4 memory, two plates were used for CD8 naive, and one plate was used for CD8 memory. To estimate repertoire size and how much clonotype sharing occurs between individuals, the study deeply sequenced the blood TCR repertoires of a handful of healthy adults. Libraries were prepared and TCR repertoires were sequenced by different laboratories using diverse techniques, in order to increase sequencing depth and limit assay-specific biases. Between about 0.8 and 9 billion PBMCs per donor were obtained by leukapheresis. General conclusions and limits of the study: Sampling was limited to blood, and TCR repertoires in tissue likely differ from TCR repertoires in blood. Compared with non-shared clonotypes, the clonotypes found in all four sorted-subset donors had higher generation probabilities. About 5% of naive CD4, around 4% of naive CD8, roughly 2.5% of memory CD4, and about 0.4% of memory CD8 clonotypes were shared across a few donors. Pairwise subsampling indicated that sequencing depth was expected to affect the degree of clonotype sharing among donors. Even with the large sequencing depth, rarefaction of the sorted-subset datasets indicated that sequencing was incomplete. The small number of donors limited the genetic and exposure-history diversity represented. Larger estimated clonotype richness was generally found for naive subsets than for memory subsets.

Comment on this clone: Its binding antigen is unknown. Per-base quality was not reported, and no clone a single base away is much larger than it.

CD8 naive samples were CD45RO-negative cells positively selected for CCR7, giving a CD45RA+CCR7+ population that excluded TemRA cells. The donors were healthy, HIV-negative adults who had no recently reported acute infections or vaccinations. Every donor was a Caucasian adult residing in Nashville, Tennessee, USA. Blood was obtained by leukapheresis, after which PBMCs were separated by Ficoll-Histopaque density gradient centrifugation and cryopreserved in liquid nitrogen vapor phase. Purity and quantity of every magnetically sorted T cell population were checked by analytical flow cytometry. Each sorted fraction had its genomic DNA isolated and then quantified by UV absorbance on a Nanodrop 2000c. The V and J ends are trimmed by 2 bases and 2 bases, leaving 13 bases between them. Including the terminal cysteine and phenylalanine, the CDR3 comprises 15 residues. The DNA shown is the 45-base CDR3, in frame from base 1. The germline V gene yields MGHRA for CDR1 and YSYEKL for CDR2.

Using the deep immunoSEQ assay, TCR CDR3 regions were amplified from genomic DNA by multiplex PCR. Extracted genomic DNA from each cell subset was distributed evenly across all wells of several immunoSEQ 96-well plates, and each plate was treated as a replicate. For sorted subsets, 200 to 250 ng of genomic DNA, equivalent to 30,000 or so T cell genomes, went into each replicate PCR. Purified libraries were quantified with a Qubit 3.0 fluorometer, sized on a Bioanalyzer 2100, and re-quantified with the KAPA Library Quantification kit. Every immunoSEQ 96-well plate was sequenced on a separate single-read 150-cycle Illumina NextSeq 550 flow cell. As for the original processing: The immunoSEQ output contained only junctional sequences without quality scores, so filtering could not match that applied to full-length reads. Sequences were annotated with PyIR, a Python wrapper for IgBLAST v1.9, and V/J genes and CDR3 were assigned using IMGT germline references. Reads were removed for weak V/J assignments (E-value above 1e-6), missing CDR3, stop codons, out-of-frame junctions, or ambiguous translated residues. V3J clonotypes were defined as sequences sharing an identical inferred V gene, J gene, and CDR3 amino acid sequence. Percentage overlap between repertoires was computed as shared unique clonotypes divided by the size of the smaller repertoire. Three approaches were used to assess repertoire richness: RTK rarefaction, the Chao1 estimator, and Recon v2.1 estimates of unobserved clonotypes. For all TCRbeta clonotypes obtained by the gDNA method from a few donors, generation probabilities were computed with OLGA. The immuneACCESS repertoire file appears here via TCRdb, limited to in-frame rearrangements. These files lack a portion of the clones; in checked studies, under half of the deficit traces to unresolved V genes, and the cause of the others is not known. V and J calls and clone size follow that table, whereas D and trimming were derived from the DNA. The sample table contains roughly 2.1 million clones; only one count was recorded for about 92% of them. The ten largest clonotypes hold under 2% of the sample.

Source material: naive CD8+ T cells from PBMCs. This sample's cell subset or site label indicates: CD45RA+CCR7+. Recombination connected TRBV4-1 to TRBJ2-7, with no reliable assignment of the D segment. This TCR was recovered from a man younger than 35 in good health. Some clones in this sample may be carry-over from other donors' samples. The CDR3 reads as follows: CASSQSTARTYEQYF. The nucleotide sequence is given as TGCGCCAGCAGCCAAAGTACCGCGCGGACCTACGAGCAGTACTTC.